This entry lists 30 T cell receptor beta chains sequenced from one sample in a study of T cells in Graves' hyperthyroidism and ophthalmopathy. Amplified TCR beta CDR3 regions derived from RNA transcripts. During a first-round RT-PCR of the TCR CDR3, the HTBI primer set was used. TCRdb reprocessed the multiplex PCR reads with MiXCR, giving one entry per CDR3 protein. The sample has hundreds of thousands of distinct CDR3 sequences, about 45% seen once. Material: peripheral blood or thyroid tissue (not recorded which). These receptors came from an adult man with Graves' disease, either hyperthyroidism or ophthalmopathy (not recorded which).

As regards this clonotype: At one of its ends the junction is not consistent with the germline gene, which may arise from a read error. Here the CDR3 reads CAISEARATGFETQYF. In DNA form, the CDR3 reads TGTGCCATCAGTGAAGCGAGGGCGACAGGATTTGAGACCCAGTACTTC. The V gene is TRBV6-1, the J gene TRBJ2-5; tentative D call: TRBD1 (6 bases). The V gene's germline CDR1 is MNHNS and CDR2 SASEGT. The CDR3 runs 16 residues.

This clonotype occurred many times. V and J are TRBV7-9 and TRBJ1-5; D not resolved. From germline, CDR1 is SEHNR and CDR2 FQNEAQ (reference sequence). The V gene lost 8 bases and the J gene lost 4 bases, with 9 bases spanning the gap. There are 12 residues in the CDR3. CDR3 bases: TGTGCCAGCGAGCAGGAAAATCAGCCCCAGCATTTT. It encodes CASEQENQPQHF. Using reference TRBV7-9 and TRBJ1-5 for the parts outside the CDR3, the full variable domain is DTGVSQNPRHKITKRGQNVTFRCDPISEHNRLYWYRQTLGQGPEFLTYFQNEAQLEKSRLLSDRFSAERPKGSFSTLEIQRTEQGDSAMYLCASEQENQPQHFGDGTRLSIL.

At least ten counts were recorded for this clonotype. The CDR3 DNA follows: TGTGCCAGCAGCTTATTGGCCGCGGGACCCCTCCACTTT. Translated, it gives CASSLLAAGPLHF. This sequence joins TRBV7-2 and TRBJ1-6; D is ambiguous. CDR1 and CDR2 (germline): SGHTA, FQGNSA. Trimming shortened V by 2 bases and J by 12 bases, and 11 bases separated the two germline ends. CDR3 length equals 13 residues.

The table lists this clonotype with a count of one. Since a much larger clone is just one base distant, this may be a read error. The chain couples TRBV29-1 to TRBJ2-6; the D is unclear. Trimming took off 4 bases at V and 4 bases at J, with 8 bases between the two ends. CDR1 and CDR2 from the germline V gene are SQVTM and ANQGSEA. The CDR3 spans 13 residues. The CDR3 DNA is TGCAGCGTTGGGAGTCCCGGGGCCAACGTCCTGACTTTC. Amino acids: CSVGSPGANVLTF.

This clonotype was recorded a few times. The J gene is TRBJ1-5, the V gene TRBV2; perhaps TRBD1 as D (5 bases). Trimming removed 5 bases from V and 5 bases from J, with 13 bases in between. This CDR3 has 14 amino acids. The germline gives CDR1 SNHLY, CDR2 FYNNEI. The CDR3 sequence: CASSRFRVDQPQHF. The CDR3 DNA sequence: TGTGCCAGCAGTCGATTCAGGGTTGATCAGCCCCAGCATTTT.

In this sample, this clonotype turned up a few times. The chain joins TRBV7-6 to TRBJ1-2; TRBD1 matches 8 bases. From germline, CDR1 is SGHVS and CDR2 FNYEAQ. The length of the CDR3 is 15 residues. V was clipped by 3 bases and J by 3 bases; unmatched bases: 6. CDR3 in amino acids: CASSFPGGWDYGYTF. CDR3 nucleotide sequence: TGTGCCAGCAGCTTTCCAGGGGGCTGGGACTATGGCTACACCTTC.

CDR3 in amino acids: CSLRDREGYTF. In DNA, the CDR3 is TGCAGCCTTCGGGACAGGGAAGGCTACACCTTC. The gene calls are TRBV29-1 and TRBJ1-2, with 9 bases matching TRBD1. The trim removed 8 bases at V and 8 bases at J, leaving 6 bases unmatched. CDR1 is SQVTM, CDR2 ANQGSEA, per germline. CDR3 length equals 11 residues.

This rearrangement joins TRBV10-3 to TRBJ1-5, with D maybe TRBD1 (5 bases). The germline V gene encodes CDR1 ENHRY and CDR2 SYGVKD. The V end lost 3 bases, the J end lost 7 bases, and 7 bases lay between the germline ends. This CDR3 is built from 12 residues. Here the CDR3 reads CAISDGQQPQHF. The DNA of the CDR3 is TGTGCCATCAGTGATGGACAACAGCCCCAGCATTTT.

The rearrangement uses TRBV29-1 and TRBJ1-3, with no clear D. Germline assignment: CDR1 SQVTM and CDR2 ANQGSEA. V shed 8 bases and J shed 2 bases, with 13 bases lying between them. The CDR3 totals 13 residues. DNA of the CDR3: TGCAGCCAAGAATGGGGTGCTGGAAACACCATATATTTT. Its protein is CSQEWGAGNTIYF.

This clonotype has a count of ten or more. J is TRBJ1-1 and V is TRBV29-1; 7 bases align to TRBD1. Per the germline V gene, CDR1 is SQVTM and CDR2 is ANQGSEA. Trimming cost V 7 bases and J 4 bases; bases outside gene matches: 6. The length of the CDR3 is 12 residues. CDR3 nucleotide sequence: TGCAGCGCCGACAGGGATTCCACTGAAGCTTTCTTT. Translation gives CSADRDSTEAFF.

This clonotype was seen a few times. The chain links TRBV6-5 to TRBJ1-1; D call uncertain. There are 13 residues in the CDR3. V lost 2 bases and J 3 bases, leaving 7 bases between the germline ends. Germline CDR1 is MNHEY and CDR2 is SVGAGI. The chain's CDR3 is CASSYIVDTEAFF. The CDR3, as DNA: TGTGCCAGCAGTTACATAGTCGACACTGAAGCTTTCTTT.

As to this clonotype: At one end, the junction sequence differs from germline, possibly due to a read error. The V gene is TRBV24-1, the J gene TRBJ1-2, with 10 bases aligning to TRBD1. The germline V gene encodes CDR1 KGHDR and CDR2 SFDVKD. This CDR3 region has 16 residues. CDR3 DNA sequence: TGTGCCAGCAGTGGACATCGACAGGGGGCGGACTATGGCTACACCTTC. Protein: CASSGHRQGADYGYTF.

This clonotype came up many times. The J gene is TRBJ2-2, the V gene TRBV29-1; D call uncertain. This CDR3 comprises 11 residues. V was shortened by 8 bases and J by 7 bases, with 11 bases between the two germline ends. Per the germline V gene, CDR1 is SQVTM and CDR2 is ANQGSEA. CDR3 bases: TGCAGCATCCGGACCAGCGGGGAGCTGTTTTTT. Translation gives CSIRTSGELFF.

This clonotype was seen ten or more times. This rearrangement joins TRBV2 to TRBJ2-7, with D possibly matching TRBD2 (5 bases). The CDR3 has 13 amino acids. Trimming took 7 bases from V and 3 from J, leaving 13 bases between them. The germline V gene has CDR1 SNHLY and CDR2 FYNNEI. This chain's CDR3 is CASTNGIFYEQYF. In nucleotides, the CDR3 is TGTGCCAGCACGAACGGGATTTTCTACGAGCAGTACTTC.

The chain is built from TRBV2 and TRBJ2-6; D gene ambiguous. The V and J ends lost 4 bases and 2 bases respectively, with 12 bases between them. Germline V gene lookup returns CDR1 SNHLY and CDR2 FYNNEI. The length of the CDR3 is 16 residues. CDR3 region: CASSAPGGAGANVLTF. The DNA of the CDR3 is TGTGCCAGCAGTGCTCCGGGTGGAGCTGGGGCCAACGTCCTGACTTTC.

DNA for the CDR3: TGTGCCAGCAGCCAAGCCGGTAGCGCCGGGGAGCTGTTTTTT. Translated, it gives CASSQAGSAGELFF. This chain joins TRBV7-2 and TRBJ2-2; D possibly corresponds to TRBD2 (5 bases). The CDR3 extends over 14 amino acids. Trimming took off 5 bases at V and 6 bases at J, with 13 bases between the two ends. The germline V gene encodes CDR1 SGHTA and CDR2 FQGNSA.

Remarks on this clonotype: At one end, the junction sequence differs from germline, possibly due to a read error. The CDR3, as DNA: TGTGCCAGCAGCGAGGCCCCCTATGGCTACATCTTC. It codes for CASSEAPYGYIF. The rearrangement uses TRBV7-9 and TRBJ1-2; D is unclear. Germline lookup yields CDR1 SEHNR and CDR2 FQNEAQ (reference sequence). The CDR3 is 12 amino acids.

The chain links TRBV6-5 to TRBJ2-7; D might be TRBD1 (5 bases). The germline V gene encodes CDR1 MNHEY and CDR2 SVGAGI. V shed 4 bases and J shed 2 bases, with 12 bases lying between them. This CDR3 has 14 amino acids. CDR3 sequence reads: CASSSRVDTYEQYF. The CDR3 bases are TGTGCCAGCAGTTCCCGTGTGGACACCTACGAGCAGTACTTC.

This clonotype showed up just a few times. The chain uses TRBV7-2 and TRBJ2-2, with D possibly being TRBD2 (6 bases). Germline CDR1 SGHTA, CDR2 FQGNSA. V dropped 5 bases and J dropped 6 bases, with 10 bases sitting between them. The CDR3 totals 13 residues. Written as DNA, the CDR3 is TGTGCCAGCAGCACCACTAGCCCCGGGGAGCTGTTTTTT. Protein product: CASSTTSPGELFF.

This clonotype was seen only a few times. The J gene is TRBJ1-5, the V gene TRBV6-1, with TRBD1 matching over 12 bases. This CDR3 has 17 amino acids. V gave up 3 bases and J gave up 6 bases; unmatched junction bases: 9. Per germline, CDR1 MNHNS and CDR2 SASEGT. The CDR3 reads CASSETRGTGGSQPQHF. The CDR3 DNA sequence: TGTGCCAGCAGTGAGACTAGAGGGACAGGGGGCTCTCAGCCCCAGCATTTT.

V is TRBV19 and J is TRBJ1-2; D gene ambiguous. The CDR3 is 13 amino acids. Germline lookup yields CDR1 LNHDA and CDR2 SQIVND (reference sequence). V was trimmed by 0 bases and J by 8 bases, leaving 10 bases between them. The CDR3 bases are TGTGCCAGTAGTATAGACCCAGCCAAGGGCTACACCTTC. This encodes CASSIDPAKGYTF.

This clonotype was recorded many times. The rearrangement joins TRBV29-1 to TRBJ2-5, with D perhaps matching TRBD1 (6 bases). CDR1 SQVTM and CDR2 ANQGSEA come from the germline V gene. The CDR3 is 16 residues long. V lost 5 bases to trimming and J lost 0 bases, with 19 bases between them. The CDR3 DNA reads TGCAGCGTTCCCAGTACCAGGGGACGCCACCAAGAGACCCAGTACTTC. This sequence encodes CSVPSTRGRHQETQYF. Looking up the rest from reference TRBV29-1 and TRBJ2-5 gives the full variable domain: SAVISQKPSRDICQRGTSLTIQCQVDSQVTMMFWYRQQPGQSLTLIATANQGSEATYESGFVIDKFPISRPNLTFSTLTVSNMSPEDSSIYLCSVPSTRGRHQETQYFGPGTRLLVL.

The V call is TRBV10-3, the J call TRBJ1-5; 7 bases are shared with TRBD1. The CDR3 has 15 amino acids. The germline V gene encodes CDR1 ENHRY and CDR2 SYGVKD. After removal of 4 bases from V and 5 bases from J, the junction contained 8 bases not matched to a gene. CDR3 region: CAISAQSTGDQPQHF. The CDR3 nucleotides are TGTGCCATCAGTGCTCAATCAACAGGGGATCAGCCCCAGCATTTT.

The CDR3 sequence: CSVGGDRPTEAFF. CDR3 sequence (DNA): TGCAGCGTTGGCGGGGACAGGCCCACTGAAGCTTTCTTT. The genes are TRBV29-1 and TRBJ1-1; 8 bases are shared with TRBD1. The CDR3 covers 13 residues. Germline CDR1 reads SQVTM; CDR2 reads ANQGSEA. J was trimmed by 4 bases and V by 4 bases; bases with no gene match: 5.

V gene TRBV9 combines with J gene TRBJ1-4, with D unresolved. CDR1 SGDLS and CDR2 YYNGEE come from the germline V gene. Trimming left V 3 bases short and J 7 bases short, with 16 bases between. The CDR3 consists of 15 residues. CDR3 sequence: CASSASGEFGEKLFF. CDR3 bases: TGTGCCAGCAGCGCGAGTGGGGAATTCGGTGAAAAACTGTTTTTT. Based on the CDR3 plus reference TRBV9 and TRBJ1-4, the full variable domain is DSGVTQTPKHLITATGQRVTLRCSPRSGDLSVYWYQQSLDQGLQFLIQYYNGEERAKGNILERFSAQQFPDLHSELNLSSLELGDSALYFCASSASGEFGEKLFFGSGTQLSVL.

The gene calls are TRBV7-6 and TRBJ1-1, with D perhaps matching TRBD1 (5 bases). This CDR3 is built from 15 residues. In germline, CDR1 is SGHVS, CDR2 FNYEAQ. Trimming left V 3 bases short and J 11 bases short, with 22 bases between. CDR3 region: CASSFPGVGVRGAFF. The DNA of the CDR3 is TGTGCCAGCAGCTTTCCCGGGGTCGGGGTACGGGGGGCTTTCTTT.

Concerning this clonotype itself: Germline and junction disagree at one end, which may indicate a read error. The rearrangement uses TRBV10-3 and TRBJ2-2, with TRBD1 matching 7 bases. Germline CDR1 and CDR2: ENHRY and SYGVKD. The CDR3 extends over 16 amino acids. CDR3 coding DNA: TGTGCCAACAGTGAGTCGATTGGCAGGGGGACCGGGGAGCTGTTTTTT. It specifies CANSESIGRGTGELFF.

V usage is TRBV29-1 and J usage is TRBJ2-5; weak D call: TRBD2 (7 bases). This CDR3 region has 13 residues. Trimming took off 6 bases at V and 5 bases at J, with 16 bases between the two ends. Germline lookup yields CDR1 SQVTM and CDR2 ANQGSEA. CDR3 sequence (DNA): TGCAGCGTGACGGGGGGCTTGGGCGAGACCCAGTACTTC. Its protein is CSVTGGLGETQYF. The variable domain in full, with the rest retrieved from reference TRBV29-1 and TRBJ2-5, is SAVISQKPSRDICQRGTSLTIQCQVDSQVTMMFWYRQQPGQSLTLIATANQGSEATYESGFVIDKFPISRPNLTFSTLTVSNMSPEDSSIYLCSVTGGLGETQYFGPGTRLLVL.

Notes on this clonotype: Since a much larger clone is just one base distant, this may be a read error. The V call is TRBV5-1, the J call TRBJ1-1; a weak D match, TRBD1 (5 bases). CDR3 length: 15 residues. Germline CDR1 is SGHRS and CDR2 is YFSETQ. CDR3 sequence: CASSLLGPMNAEAFF. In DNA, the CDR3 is TGCGCCAGCAGCTTGTTGGGACCGATGAACGCTGAAGCTTTCTTT.

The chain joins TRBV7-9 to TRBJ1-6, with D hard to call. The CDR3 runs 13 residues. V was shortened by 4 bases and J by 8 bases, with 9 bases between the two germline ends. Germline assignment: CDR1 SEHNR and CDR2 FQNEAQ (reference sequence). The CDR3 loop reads CASSSGLHSPLHF. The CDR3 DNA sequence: TGTGCCAGCAGCTCGGGATTGCATTCACCCCTCCACTTT.